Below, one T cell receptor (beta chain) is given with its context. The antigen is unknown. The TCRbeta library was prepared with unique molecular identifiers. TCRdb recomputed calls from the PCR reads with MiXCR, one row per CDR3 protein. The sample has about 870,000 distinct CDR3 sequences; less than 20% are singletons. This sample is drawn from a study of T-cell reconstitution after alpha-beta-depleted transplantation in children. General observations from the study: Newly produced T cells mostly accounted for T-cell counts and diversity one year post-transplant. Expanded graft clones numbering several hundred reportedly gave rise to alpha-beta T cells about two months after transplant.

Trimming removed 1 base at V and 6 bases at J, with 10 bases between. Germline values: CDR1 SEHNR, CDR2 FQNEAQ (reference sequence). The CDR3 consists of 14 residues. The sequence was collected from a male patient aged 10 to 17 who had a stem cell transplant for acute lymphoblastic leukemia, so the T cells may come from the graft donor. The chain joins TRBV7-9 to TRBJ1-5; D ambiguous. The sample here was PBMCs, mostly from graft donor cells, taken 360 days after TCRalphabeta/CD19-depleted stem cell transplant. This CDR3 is CASSLGGASQPQHF. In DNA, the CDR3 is TGTGCCAGCAGCTTAGGGGGAGCCAGTCAGCCCCAGCATTTT.